A single sample is the source of the 25 T cell receptor beta chains below, sequenced in a study of cytotoxic CD8 clonotypes in ibrutinib-treated CLL. TCRdb's copy holds only in-frame clones and misses some; the assay was immunoSEQ multiplex PCR. The table lists around 200,000 clones, roughly 65% of them singletons. Here the sequenced sample was PBMCs, taken after 12 months of ibrutinib treatment. These receptors all stem from a human donor with chronic lymphocytic leukemia.

The chain links TRBV6-4 to TRBJ1-1; D is possibly TRBD1 (5 bases). V lost 5 bases, J lost 3 bases, and 10 bases lay in between. The CDR3 runs to 13 residues. CDR1 is MRHNA and CDR2 is SNTAGT in the germline V gene. The CDR3 region has the DNA TGTGCCAGCAGTAGACAGTTCTACACTGAAGCTTTCTTT. Amino acids: CASSRQFYTEAFF.

V gene TRBV10-3 combines with J gene TRBJ2-7; D may be TRBD1 or TRBD2 (5 bases each). V shed 9 bases and J shed 0 bases, with 15 bases lying between them. The CDR3 has 14 residues. Germline values: CDR1 ENHRY, CDR2 SYGVKD. CDR3 bases: TGTGCCATTTCCAGGGCCGGAGGCTCCTACGAGCAGTACTTC. Translated: CAISRAGGSYEQYF.

Only one count was recorded for this clone. The chain employs TRBV18 and TRBJ1-1; weak D call: TRBD1 (5 bases). CDR3 length: 16 amino acids. From germline, CDR1 is KGHSH and CDR2 LQKENI. V was pared by 3 bases and J by 3 bases, with 17 bases between. The CDR3: CASSPLGGAMDTEAFF. The CDR3 DNA follows: TGTGCCAGCTCACCTTTAGGCGGGGCAATGGACACTGAAGCTTTCTTT.

As concerns this clone: A junction end diverges from the germline sequence, so it may reflect a read error. V usage is TRBV7-2 and J usage is TRBJ2-3, with 12 bases that match TRBD2. CDR1 and CDR2 (germline): SGHTA, FQGNSA. This CDR3 has 16 residues. The CDR3 nucleotides are TGTGCCAGCAACTTAGGACTAGCGGGAAGCACAGATACGCAGTATTTT. Its protein product is CASNLGLAGSTDTQYF. Using reference TRBV7-2 and TRBJ2-3 for the parts outside the CDR3, the full variable domain is GAGVSQSPSNKVTEKGKDVELRCDPISGHTALYWYRQSLGQGLEFLIYFQGNSAPDKSGLPSDRFSAERTGGSVSTLTIQRTQQEDSAVYLCASNLGLAGSTDTQYFGPGTRLTVL.

This chain links TRBV30 with TRBJ1-2; D is uncertain. V was cut by 3 bases and J by 4 bases, with 9 bases left in between. The CDR3 is 12 residues long. In germline, CDR1 is GTSNPN, CDR2 SVGIG (reference sequence). CDR3: CAWSLLGYGYTF. The CDR3 coding sequence is TGTGCCTGGAGCTTACTAGGCTATGGCTACACCTTC.

The genes are TRBV18 and TRBJ2-7; D is perhaps TRBD2 (5 bases). The CDR3 covers 15 residues. Trimming shortened V by 1 base and J by 1 base, and 11 bases separated the two germline ends. The germline CDR1 and CDR2 sequences are KGHSH and LQKENI. The CDR3 protein is CASSPRAEPSYEQYF. The DNA of the CDR3 is TGTGCCAGCTCACCACGAGCGGAACCATCCTACGAGCAGTACTTC.

This clone was counted between two and nine times. The rearrangement links TRBV18 to TRBJ1-5, with D perhaps TRBD1 (5 bases). This CDR3 has 16 residues. Germline CDR1 KGHSH, CDR2 LQKENI. Trimming left V 3 bases short and J 0 bases short, with 12 bases between. The CDR3 DNA sequence: TGTGCCAGCTCACCTGACAGCCCTTATAGCAATCAGCCCCAGCATTTT. This gives the protein CASSPDSPYSNQPQHF.

The chain links TRBV5-1 to TRBJ1-1; D is ambiguous. Trimming stripped 0 bases from V and 5 bases from J, with 17 bases between. Germline CDR1 is SGHRS and CDR2 is YFSETQ. This CDR3 region has 16 residues. CDR3 amino acids: CASSLGAGRQNTEAFF. The CDR3 DNA is TGCGCCAGCAGCTTGGGGGCGGGGAGACAAAATACTGAAGCTTTCTTT.

The chain joins TRBV4-3 to TRBJ2-7, with TRBD1 identical over 7 bases. The V gene's germline CDR1 is LGHNA and CDR2 YSLEER. The junction had 9 bases not matched to a gene; V was cut back by 1 base and J by 0 bases. The length of the CDR3 is 17 residues. CDR3: CASSQVLFRDSSYEQYF. Written as DNA, the CDR3 is TGCGCCAGCAGCCAAGTCCTCTTCCGGGACAGCTCCTACGAGCAGTACTTC.

This clone was counted a few times. The chain joins TRBV30 to TRBJ1-2; perhaps TRBD1 as D (5 bases). The CDR3 totals 11 residues. Germline-derived CDR1 and CDR2 are GTSNPN and SVGIG (reference sequence). V shed 1 base and J shed 8 bases, with 8 bases lying between them. The CDR3 loop reads CAWSGGAGYTF. The CDR3 coding sequence is TGTGCCTGGAGTGGTGGGGCCGGCTACACCTTC.

This sequence joins TRBV5-1 and TRBJ1-3; D is ambiguous. CDR1 SGHRS and CDR2 YFSETQ come from the germline V gene. Trimming left V 4 bases short and J 4 bases short, with 12 bases between. The CDR3 extends over 14 amino acids. CDR3 sequence reads: CASSLPGVGNTIYF. CDR3 sequence (DNA): TGCGCCAGCAGCCTCCCAGGAGTCGGAAACACCATATATTTT.

This clone came up many times. The chain joins TRBV7-9 to TRBJ1-2; TRBD1 is a possible D gene (5 bases). CDR3 length: 15 residues. Germline V gene data show CDR1 as SEHNR and CDR2 as FQNEAQ (reference sequence). Trimming took 5 bases from V and 4 from J, leaving 17 bases between them. CDR3 region: CASSRRAGRGYGYTF. Here the CDR3 DNA reads TGTGCCAGCAGCAGAAGGGCTGGAAGGGGCTATGGCTACACCTTC.

This clone was counted a single time. V gene TRBV28 combines with J gene TRBJ1-1; a possible D gene is TRBD1 (6 bases). This CDR3 region has 14 residues. The germline V gene encodes CDR1 MDHEN and CDR2 SYDVKM. V gave up 8 bases and J gave up 6 bases, with 19 bases separating them. Here the CDR3 DNA reads TGTGCCAGCTCAACAGGGCTACTACGGGCTGAAGCTTTCTTT. It is translated as CASSTGLLRAEAFF.

The V gene is TRBV6-5, the J gene TRBJ1-5; tentatively, D is TRBD1 (6 bases). Trimming shortened V by 5 bases and J by 5 bases, and 16 bases separated the two germline ends. This CDR3 is built from 15 residues. The germline V gene encodes CDR1 MNHEY and CDR2 SVGAGI. DNA of the CDR3: TGTGCCAGCAGTCCGCGGGGGCAGAGAGATCAGCCCCAGCATTTT. This encodes CASSPRGQRDQPQHF.

The chain is built from TRBV5-1 and TRBJ1-2, with no clear D. CDR1 and CDR2 (germline): SGHRS, YFSETQ. The ends were cut back, 0 bases at V and 13 bases at J, with 10 bases in the middle. The CDR3 consists of 11 residues. The CDR3 DNA is TGCGCCAGCAGCTTGGGGGGTCTTGGCACCTTC. Translated, it gives CASSLGGLGTF.

This rearrangement joins TRBV6-5 to TRBJ1-1; 7 bases are shared with TRBD1. The CDR3 runs 15 residues. Unmatched junction bases numbered 7, after V lost 6 bases and J lost 0 bases. Germline CDR1 is MNHEY and CDR2 is SVGAGI. The CDR3 loop is CASRLNRGLNTEAFF. The CDR3, as DNA: TGTGCCAGCAGACTAAACAGGGGTCTGAACACTGAAGCTTTCTTT.

This clone showed up just once. DNA of the CDR3: TGCAGTGCTACTATGAACACTGAAGCTTTCTTT. This codes for CSATMNTEAFF. This rearrangement joins TRBV20-1 to TRBJ1-1; D uncertain. V lost 4 bases and J 0 bases, leaving 3 bases between the germline ends. The CDR3 length is 11 residues. CDR1 and CDR2 from the germline V gene are DFQATT and SNEGSKA (reference sequence).

This clone was seen a few times. V and J are TRBV7-3 and TRBJ2-3; D ambiguous. The CDR3 has 14 residues. The germline CDR1 and CDR2 sequences are SGHTA and FQGTGA. Trimming pared 2 bases from V and 7 bases from J, leaving 13 bases between. CDR3 in DNA: TGTGCCAGCAGCTTATCGTCCCCCAGAAATACGCAGTATTTT. It codes for CASSLSSPRNTQYF.

The chain links TRBV30 to TRBJ2-6, with 9 bases that match TRBD1. This CDR3 is 16 amino acids long. Germline lookup yields CDR1 GTSNPN and CDR2 SVGIG (reference sequence). V was pared by 4 bases and J by 1 base, with 5 bases of the junction left unmatched. CDR3 DNA: TGTGCCTGGACAGGGACAGGGTGGTCTGGGGCCAACGTCCTGACTTTC. Amino acid sequence: CAWTGTGWSGANVLTF.

This clone was seen a few times. The chain employs TRBV7-3 and TRBJ1-2; 7 bases are a match to TRBD1. CDR1 is SGHTA, CDR2 FQGTGA, per germline. The trim removed 4 bases at V and 7 bases at J, leaving 9 bases unmatched. The CDR3 is 14 residues long. CDR3 loop: CASSSRQGRGGYTF. DNA for the CDR3: TGTGCCAGCAGCTCGCGACAGGGAAGGGGTGGCTACACCTTC.

The genes are TRBV29-1 and TRBJ2-5; possibly TRBD1 for D (6 bases). The CDR3 length is 13 residues. The V end lost 0 bases, the J end lost 4 bases, and 9 bases lay between the germline ends. Germline CDR1 SQVTM, CDR2 ANQGSEA. The CDR3 DNA reads TGCAGCGTTGAAGAGGGGGCGAGAGAGACCCAGTACTTC. Encoded protein: CSVEEGARETQYF. Combining the CDR3 with reference TRBV29-1 and TRBJ2-5 gives the whole variable domain SAVISQKPSRDICQRGTSLTIQCQVDSQVTMMFWYRQQPGQSLTLIATANQGSEATYESGFVIDKFPISRPNLTFSTLTVSNMSPEDSSIYLCSVEEGARETQYFGPGTRLLVL.

The chain carries TRBV30 and TRBJ2-1, with TRBD2 matching over 7 bases. Germline CDR1 reads GTSNPN; CDR2 reads SVGIG (reference sequence). V was pared by 0 bases and J by 4 bases, with 6 bases of the junction left unmatched. There are 15 residues in the CDR3. As DNA, the CDR3 is TGTGCCTGGAGTGTAGGAGCGGGACTATACAATGAGCAGTTCTTC. It translates to CAWSVGAGLYNEQFF.

The table lists this clone with a few counts. The CDR3 loop reads CASSQPTGRSGDTQYF. CDR3 sequence (DNA): TGCGCCAGCAGCCAACCCACGGGTCGTAGCGGGGATACGCAGTATTTT. This chain connects TRBV4-1 to TRBJ2-3, with TRBD2 matching 7 bases. Germline V gene lookup returns CDR1 MGHRA and CDR2 YSYEKL. Trimming cost V 2 bases and J 6 bases; bases outside gene matches: 11. This CDR3 contains 16 residues.

The chain employs TRBV28 and TRBJ2-7, with D possibly being TRBD2 (6 bases). Deletions cut 6 bases from V and 0 bases from J, with 12 bases between. This CDR3 is built from 14 residues. Germline CDR1 is MDHEN and CDR2 is SYDVKM. CDR3 sequence: CASRGTGSSYEQYF. DNA of the CDR3: TGTGCCAGCAGGGGGACTGGGAGCTCCTACGAGCAGTACTTC.

The gene calls are TRBV27 and TRBJ2-7; D gene ambiguous. The better agreement between TRBJ2-5 and the DNA end casts doubt on the J call. Germline CDR1 reads MNHEY; CDR2 reads SMNVEV (reference sequence). This CDR3 has 9 amino acids. CDR3 bases: TGTGCCAGCCCGCCGACCCAGTACTTC. Its protein is CASPPTQYF.